This record concerns one T cell receptor (beta chain) sequence. Its target is not known. Unique molecular identifiers were used to barcode this TCRbeta library. MiXCR was run by TCRdb on the PCR reads, yielding one entry per CDR3 protein. The sample lists hundreds of thousands of distinct CDR3 sequences, 15% to 20% occurring once. V lost 8 bases and J 6 bases, leaving 23 bases between the germline ends. This CDR3 spans 16 amino acids. Germline CDR1 reads MGHRA; CDR2 reads YSYEKL. The data derive from a study of T-cell reconstitution after alpha-beta-depleted transplantation in children. General study findings and limits: Hyperexpanded clones declined; after one year, newly produced T cells mostly supplied diversity. High day-60 TCRbeta diversity in some patients came from surviving recipient T cells and thymic progenitors. The origin of alpha-beta T cells about two months after transplant was reportedly several hundred expanded graft clones.

The source is a boy younger than two who had a stem cell transplant for Wiskott-Aldrich syndrome, so the T cells may come from the graft donor. Material: PBMCs, mostly from graft donor cells, obtained 360 days after TCRalphabeta/CD19-depleted stem cell transplant. The chain couples TRBV4-1 to TRBJ2-1, with a weak D call TRBD1 (5 bases). CDR3 protein: CASRPSHYDSSNEQFF. In DNA form, the CDR3 reads TGCGCCAGCCGCCCAAGTCACTACGACAGCAGCAATGAGCAGTTCTTC.